Below, one T cell receptor beta chain is given with its context. Its specific antigen is unknown. No clone much larger than this one lies a single base away; base qualities are absent. The sample originates from a study of radiotherapy plus CTLA-4 blockade in lung cancer (dated 2018 in TCRdb). In the study overall: Among enrolled patients, 15% to 20% had an objective response and 30% to 40% reached disease control.

The library relied on the immunoSEQ multiplex PCR assay. Held by TCRdb, this immuneACCESS table contains in-frame sequences only and omits some clones. Under half of the omission traces to an unresolved V gene where checked; the cause of the rest is unknown. A total of about 48,000 clones appear in this sample, less than 90% of them only once. The ten largest clones take up about a sixth of the sample. Focal radiation therapy combined with CTLA-4 blockade (ipilimumab) was tested in patients with chemo-refractory metastatic non-small-cell lung cancer. General study outcomes and caveats: Early dynamic changes in blood T cell clones, together with increased serum interferon-beta after radiation, were reported as the strongest predictors of response. TCR clones derived from tumors expanded in peripheral blood after treatment with radiotherapy and ipilimumab.

Measured from the cysteine to the phenylalanine, the CDR3 is 14 residues long. Only the CDR3 part of the read is kept: 42 bases, read in frame from the first base. V and J lose 3 bases and 6 bases, and a span of 13 bases separates them. CDR1 SNHLY and CDR2 FYNNEI are derived from the germline V gene. The sample here was peripheral blood, taken from a patient treated with radiotherapy plus ipilimumab. The receptor was isolated from a human donor with non-small cell lung cancer that progressed on radiotherapy plus ipilimumab. Some clones in this sample may be carry-over from other donors' samples. The chain employs TRBV2 and TRBJ2-3; TRBD1 is possibly the D segment (6 matching bases). This receptor has the CDR3 CASSELTQGDTQYF. The nucleotide sequence reads as follows: TGTGCCAGCAGTGAGCTAACACAGGGTGATACGCAGTATTTT.